The 25 T cell receptor beta chains presented below share a single source sample, sequenced in a study of Ad26.COV2.S vaccination and SARS-CoV-2 variants. Treatment reported: 15 to 20 received Ad26.COV2.S at low or high dose, single or two shots; 5 received placebo; per-sample allocation not given. Samples came from day 63 after the first vaccine or placebo injection. Sequencing was performed with immunoSEQ multiplex PCR; in TCRdb, only in-frame clones are kept and a portion is missing. Found here are about 400,000 clones, 83% of them singletons; the top ten hold around 7.4%. This sample comprised peripheral blood, obtained in a trial of Ad26.COV2.S vaccine versus placebo. The receptors derive from a person aged 18-60 years who received the Ad26.COV2.S COVID-19 vaccine or a placebo.

The chain links TRBV2 to TRBJ2-7, with 7 bases lining up with TRBD1. CDR1 and CDR2 (germline): SNHLY, FYNNEI. Germline trimming cut 6 bases from V and 1 base from J; bases unmatched to any gene: 9. The CDR3 contains 15 residues. In DNA form, the CDR3 reads TGTGCCAGCAGAGGCCCCGACAGGGTATCCTACGAGCAGTACTTC. Translating it yields CASRGPDRVSYEQYF. Complete variable domain (other parts from reference TRBV2 and TRBJ2-7): EPEVTQTPSHQVTQMGQEVILRCVPISNHLYFYWYRQILGQKVEFLVSFYNNEISEKSEIFDDQFSVERPDGSNFTLKIRSTKLEDSAMYFCASRGPDRVSYEQYFGPGTRLTVT.

The chain combines TRBV4-1 with TRBJ2-1; D uncertain. V was clipped by 8 bases and J by 5 bases, with 16 bases between them. Germline-derived CDR1 and CDR2 are MGHRA and YSYEKL. This CDR3 comprises 14 residues. This CDR3 is CASRATFRHNEQFF. The CDR3 coding sequence is TGCGCCAGCCGAGCCACCTTCCGCCACAATGAGCAGTTCTTC.

V usage is TRBV5-1 and J usage is TRBJ2-2, with TRBD2 as a possible D gene (6 bases). V was pared by 5 bases and J by 1 base, with 12 bases between. The CDR3 contains 15 residues. From germline, CDR1 is SGHRS and CDR2 YFSETQ. CDR3 nucleotides: TGCGCCAGCAGTCGTGGGGGGTTGAACACCGGGGAGCTGTTTTTT. Its protein is CASSRGGLNTGELFF.

This clone was counted a few times. The rearrangement links TRBV5-1 to TRBJ2-7; unclear D gene. Trimming removed 1 base at V and 4 bases at J, with 9 bases between. Germline V gene sequence: CDR1 SGHRS, CDR2 YFSETQ. The CDR3 spans 13 residues. CDR3 nucleotide sequence: TGCGCCAGCAGCTTGCGGCTCTCATACGAGCAGTACTTC. This gives the protein CASSLRLSYEQYF.

This chain joins TRBV7-9 and TRBJ2-2; 10 bases are shared with TRBD2. The germline CDR1 and CDR2 sequences are SEHNR and FQNEAQ (reference sequence). CDR3 size: 14 residues. The junction had 5 bases not matched to a gene; V was cut back by 9 bases and J by 4 bases. The CDR3 region is CASLAGGGTGELFF. CDR3 sequence (DNA): TGTGCCAGTTTAGCGGGAGGTGGCACCGGGGAGCTGTTTTTT.

The V gene is TRBV12-5, the J gene TRBJ2-5, with D perhaps TRBD1 (5 bases). The germline V gene encodes CDR1 LGHNT and CDR2 FRNRAP. Between the trimmed V and J ends, which lost 4 bases and 6 bases, there was a span of 12 bases. The CDR3 contains 13 residues. The CDR3 loop is CASGSTAQQTQYF. The CDR3 coding sequence is TGTGCTAGTGGTTCGACAGCACAGCAGACCCAGTACTTC. The variable domain in full, with the rest retrieved from reference TRBV12-5 and TRBJ2-5, is DARVTQTPRHKVTEMGQEVTMRCQPILGHNTVFWYRQTMMQGLELLAYFRNRAPLDDSGMPKDRFSAEMPDATLATLKIQPSEPRDSAVYFCASGSTAQQTQYFGPGTRLLVL.

The chain couples TRBV3-1 (or the pseudogene TRBV3-2) to TRBJ2-3, with 12 bases lining up with TRBD2. V trimming: 0 bases; J trimming: 1 base; junction bases outside the gene matches: 17. The CDR3 sequence is 22 residues long. Germline V gene sequence: CDR1 LGHDT, CDR2 YNNKEL (reference sequence). This CDR3 reads CASSQDPATSGSFWFGTDTQYF. CDR3 coding DNA: TGTGCCAGCAGCCAAGATCCTGCGACTAGCGGGAGTTTCTGGTTTGGCACAGATACGCAGTATTTT.

This chain connects TRBV5-1 to TRBJ2-3, with 7 positions matching TRBD2. The CDR3 is 15 residues long. Germline lookup yields CDR1 SGHRS and CDR2 YFSETQ. V dropped 4 bases and J dropped 5; count of bases not matched to a gene: 10. CDR3 residues: CASSPPRGEGDTQYF. The CDR3 DNA reads TGCGCCAGCAGCCCCCCTCGGGGGGAGGGAGATACGCAGTATTTT. Full variable domain (outside the CDR3, taken from reference TRBV5-1 and TRBJ2-3): KAGVTQTPRYLIKTRGQQVTLSCSPISGHRSVSWYQQTPGQGLQFLFEYFSETQRNKGNFPGRFSGRQFSNSRSEMNVSTLELGDSALYLCASSPPRGEGDTQYFGPGTRLTVL.

As for this clone: An end of the junction does not agree with germline; a read error may underlie this. The chain has TRBV7-9 and TRBJ1-1; tentatively, D is TRBD1 (5 bases). The CDR3 is 9 residues long. Germline V lookup: CDR1 SEHNR, CDR2 FQNEAQ (reference sequence). CDR3 residues: CASSASTAF. Written as DNA, the CDR3 is TGTGCCAGCAGCGCCTCGACAGCCTTT.

This sequence joins TRBV5-6 and TRBJ1-3; possible D gene TRBD1, 6 bases. The V end lost 3 bases, the J end lost 0 bases, and 7 bases lay between the germline ends. Germline loops: CDR1 SGHDT, CDR2 YYEEEE. The CDR3 runs 14 residues. The CDR3 DNA reads TGTGCCAGCAGCTCACAGGGCTCTGGAAACACCATATATTTT. Protein product: CASSSQGSGNTIYF.

This chain links TRBV7-2 with TRBJ2-3; D not certain. The germline V gene encodes CDR1 SGHTA and CDR2 FQGNSA. This CDR3 is built from 16 residues. V shed 1 base and J shed 2 bases, with 13 bases lying between them. As DNA, the CDR3 is TGTGCCAGCAGCTTAGAAGCAGGTTCTGTCACAGATACGCAGTATTTT. It is translated as CASSLEAGSVTDTQYF. Supplemented by reference TRBV7-2 and TRBJ2-3, the full variable domain reads GAGVSQSPSNKVTEKGKDVELRCDPISGHTALYWYRQSLGQGLEFLIYFQGNSAPDKSGLPSDRFSAERTGGSVSTLTIQRTQQEDSAVYLCASSLEAGSVTDTQYFGPGTRLTVL.

The chain joins TRBV7-9 to TRBJ1-6, with 8 positions matching TRBD1. CDR3 length: 15 residues. V lost 5 bases and J lost 8; bases outside the gene matches: 8. Germline V gene sequence: CDR1 SEHNR, CDR2 FQNEAQ (reference sequence). CDR3 sequence reads: CASSPPGQGYSPLHF. As DNA, the CDR3 is TGTGCCAGCAGCCCCCCCGGACAGGGCTATTCACCCCTCCACTTT.

The chain has TRBV3-1 (or the pseudogene TRBV3-2) and TRBJ2-2; 7 bases align to TRBD1. V shed 1 base, J shed 5 bases, and the junction held 1 base outside the gene matches. The CDR3 loop spans 14 amino acids. Germline-derived CDR1 and CDR2 are LGHDT and YNNKEL (reference sequence). CDR3 coding DNA: TGTGCCAGCAGCCAAGTCAGGGGGACCGGGGAGCTGTTTTTT. Translation gives CASSQVRGTGELFF.

A few counts support this clone. The V and J genes are TRBV19 and TRBJ1-5; D call uncertain. V lost 3 bases and J lost 5, with 11 bases in between. This CDR3 comprises 14 residues. Germline V gene sequence: CDR1 LNHDA, CDR2 SQIVND (reference sequence). CDR3 in amino acids: CASSISGAYQPQHF. CDR3 nucleotides: TGTGCCAGTAGTATCTCCGGCGCTTATCAGCCCCAGCATTTT.

The V gene is TRBV7-9, the J gene TRBJ2-5; D may be TRBD2 (5 bases). Germline CDR1 is SEHNR and CDR2 is FQNEAQ (reference sequence). This CDR3 contains 15 residues. Trimming removed 6 bases at V and 2 bases at J, with 16 bases between. The CDR3 sequence is CASSYMGSGQETQYF. For the CDR3, the DNA is TGTGCCAGCAGTTATATGGGGAGCGGACAAGAGACCCAGTACTTC.

The chain carries TRBV18 and TRBJ2-4; D uncertain. Germline CDR1 KGHSH, CDR2 LQKENI. V was shortened by 7 bases and J by 0 bases, with 10 bases between the two germline ends. There are 14 residues in the CDR3. Written as DNA, the CDR3 is TGTGCCAGCTTCCGCACTCTAGCCAAAAACATTCAGTACTTC. Amino acids: CASFRTLAKNIQYF.

This clone showed up just once. The chain carries TRBV14 and TRBJ2-1, with D perhaps matching TRBD1 or TRBD2 (6 bases each). The CDR3 length is 15 residues. Germline V CDR1 and CDR2: SGHDN, FVKESK. V was clipped by 4 bases and J by 8 bases, with 18 bases between them. The CDR3 DNA reads as TGTGCCAGCAGCCCGATTCCGGGGGCCACCCATGAGCAGTTCTTC. It translates to CASSPIPGATHEQFF.

The genes are TRBV18 and TRBJ2-6; D not certain. The V gene's germline CDR1 is KGHSH and CDR2 LQKENI. The V end lost 6 bases, the J end lost 2 bases, and 5 bases lay between the germline ends. The CDR3 extends over 13 amino acids. In nucleotides, the CDR3 is TGTGCCAGCTCCCCCGCTGGGGCCAACGTCCTGACTTTC. Its translation: CASSPAGANVLTF.

The chain recombines TRBV7-3 with TRBJ1-1; weak D call: TRBD1 (5 bases). The CDR3 sequence is 13 residues long. V lost 5 bases, J lost 3 bases, and 10 bases lay in between. The V gene's germline CDR1 is SGHTA and CDR2 FQGTGA. For the CDR3, the DNA is TGTGCCAGCAGCCCAATGGGGGACACTGAAGCTTTCTTT. Protein sequence: CASSPMGDTEAFF.

The chain links TRBV27 to TRBJ1-2; D unclear. Trimming pared 3 bases from V and 7 bases from J, leaving 15 bases between. This CDR3 region has 14 residues. The V gene's germline CDR1 is MNHEY and CDR2 SMNVEV (reference sequence). The CDR3 spells CASSFWAGSSGYTF. For the CDR3, the DNA is TGTGCCAGCAGTTTTTGGGCGGGTTCCTCTGGCTACACCTTC.

The J gene is TRBJ2-5, the V gene TRBV29-1; D uncertain. Trimming stripped 7 bases from V and 4 bases from J, with 10 bases between. The length of the CDR3 is 11 residues. Germline V gene sequence: CDR1 SQVTM, CDR2 ANQGSEA. The chain's CDR3 is CSAASGETQYF. DNA of the CDR3: TGCAGCGCCGCCTCTGGAGAGACCCAGTACTTC.

A few counts support this clone. The chain uses TRBV7-6 and TRBJ2-1; tentatively, D is TRBD2 (5 bases). Looked up from germline, CDR1 is SGHVS and CDR2 is FNYEAQ. The CDR3 contains 15 residues. The V end lost 2 bases, the J end lost 8 bases, and 16 bases lay between the germline ends. The CDR3 DNA reads as TGTGCCAGCAGCTTATCGGCGGGCCCTTTAGATGAGCAGTTCTTC. Translated, it gives CASSLSAGPLDEQFF.

This clone occurred a few times. The CDR3 nucleotides read TGTGCCAGCAGCTTTAGGGGCATAGGCGCCTACGAGCAGTACTTC. Its protein product is CASSFRGIGAYEQYF. This rearrangement joins TRBV7-9 to TRBJ2-7; D possibly corresponds to TRBD1 (5 bases). Trimming took off 3 bases at V and 2 bases at J, with 14 bases between the two ends. CDR3 size: 15 residues. Germline V gene data show CDR1 as SEHNR and CDR2 as FQNEAQ (reference sequence).

The V gene is TRBV5-1, the J gene TRBJ2-1, with D possibly being TRBD1 (5 bases). The CDR3 is made up of 14 amino acids. Trimming left V 6 bases short and J 0 bases short, with 10 bases between. Germline V lookup: CDR1 SGHRS, CDR2 YFSETQ. In nucleotides, the CDR3 is TGCGCCAGCATGATAGGGGCCTCCTACAATGAGCAGTTCTTC. Translation: CASMIGASYNEQFF.

The CDR3 nucleotides read TGTGCCAGCAGTGAAGAGGACAGGGTGGGACGAGGTACGCAGTATTTT. Translation: CASSEEDRVGRGTQYF. This chain uses TRBV2 with TRBJ2-3; 8 bases are a match to TRBD1. The CDR3 covers 16 residues. The V and J ends lost 1 base and 8 bases, in that order; junction bases with no gene match: 11. Per germline, CDR1 SNHLY and CDR2 FYNNEI.